This T cell receptor beta chain was captured by sequencing in a study of T cell repertoires in cytomegalovirus infection. About the research overall: In the study, CMV epitopes included recently identified HLA-C-restricted and well-studied HLA-B-restricted ones. An indication of both CMV infection and matching HLA type came from public TCR beta signatures.

Deletions cut 1 base from V and 2 bases from J, with 15 bases between. Germline values: CDR1 SSHAT, CDR2 FNYEAQ (reference sequence). The CDR3 is made up of 17 amino acids. TCRdb reprocessed the reads via MiXCR and lists one record per CDR3 protein. This sample has about half a million distinct CDR3 sequences, with 25% to 35% found just once. The study, taken as a whole, reports: The study found HLA-C-restricted CMV-specific TCR beta clonotypes dominating the ex vivo response. Cumulative frequency of public TCR beta families picked out carriers of CMV plus the relevant HLA.

This clonotype has only a few counts. Its antigen remains unidentified. This specimen consisted of cultured PBMCs, obtained from culture after CMV antigen stimulation. This TCR came from a human donor in good health (CMV status not recorded). Some clones in this sample may be carry-over from other donors' samples. The chain carries TRBV7-7 and TRBJ2-1; a weak D match, TRBD2 (6 bases). The CDR3: CASSLDPGGETYNEQFF. CDR3 DNA: TGTGCCAGCAGCTTAGACCCAGGAGGGGAAACCTACAATGAGCAGTTCTTC.